The sequence of this T cell receptor beta chain was determined in a study of Tregs in tolerant kidney transplant recipients. Generated by immunoSEQ multiplex PCR, the TCRdb table keeps only in-frame clones and is missing some. The repertoire has about 2,800 clones, around 38% of them found once; the top ten carry 6% to 8%. This clone has a handful of counts. What it binds is unknown. V lost 2 bases to trimming and J lost 5 bases, with 10 bases between them. Germline assignment: CDR1 SGHRS and CDR2 YFSETQ. The CDR3 is 13 residues long. This sequence joins TRBV5-1 and TRBJ1-2; possibly TRBD1 for D (5 bases). The specimen was Tregs from blood cultured with allogeneic cells. This TCR was recovered from a human donor in good health. In nucleotides, the CDR3 is TGCGCCAGCAGCTTAGAAGGGGTTTATGGCTACACCTTC. Protein: CASSLEGVYGYTF.